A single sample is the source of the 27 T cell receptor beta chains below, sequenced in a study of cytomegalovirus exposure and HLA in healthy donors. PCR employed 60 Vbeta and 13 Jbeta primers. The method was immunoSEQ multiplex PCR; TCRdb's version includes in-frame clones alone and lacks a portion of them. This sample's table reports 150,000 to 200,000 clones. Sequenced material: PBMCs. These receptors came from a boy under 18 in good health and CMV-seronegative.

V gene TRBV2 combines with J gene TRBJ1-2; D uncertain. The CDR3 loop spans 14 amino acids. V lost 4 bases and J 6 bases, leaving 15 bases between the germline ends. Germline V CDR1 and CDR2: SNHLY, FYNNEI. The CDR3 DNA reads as TGTGCCAGCAGTGGGGCTGGCTTGTGGGATGGCTACACCTTC. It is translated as CASSGAGLWDGYTF.

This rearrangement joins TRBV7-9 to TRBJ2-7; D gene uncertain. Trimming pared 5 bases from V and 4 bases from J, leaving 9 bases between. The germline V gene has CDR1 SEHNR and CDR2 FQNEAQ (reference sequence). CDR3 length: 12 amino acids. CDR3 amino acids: CASSPSVYEQYF. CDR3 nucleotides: TGTGCCAGCAGCCCCAGCGTTTACGAGCAGTACTTC.

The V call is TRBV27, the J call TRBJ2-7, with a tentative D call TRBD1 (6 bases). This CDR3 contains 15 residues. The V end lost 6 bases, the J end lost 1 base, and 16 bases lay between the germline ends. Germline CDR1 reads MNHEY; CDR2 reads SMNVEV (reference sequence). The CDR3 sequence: CASSPGQGPSYEQYF. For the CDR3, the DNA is TGTGCCAGCAGCCCCGGGCAGGGGCCATCCTACGAGCAGTACTTC.

The CDR3 loop reads CASSGGTTKNIQYF. For the CDR3, the DNA is TGCGCCAGCAGTGGGGGGACCACCAAAAACATTCAGTACTTC. V and J are TRBV23-1 and TRBJ2-4; tentatively, D is TRBD2 (6 bases). TRBV23-1 counts as an open reading frame of uncertain function. V was shortened by 5 bases and J by 2 bases, with 10 bases between the two germline ends. There are 14 residues in the CDR3.

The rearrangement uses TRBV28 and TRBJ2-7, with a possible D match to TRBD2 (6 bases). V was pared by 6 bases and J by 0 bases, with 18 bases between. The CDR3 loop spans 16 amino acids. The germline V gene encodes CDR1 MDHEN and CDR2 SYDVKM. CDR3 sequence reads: CASSGEGAGFSYEQYF. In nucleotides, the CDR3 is TGTGCCAGCAGCGGGGAAGGGGCGGGGTTCTCCTACGAGCAGTACTTC.

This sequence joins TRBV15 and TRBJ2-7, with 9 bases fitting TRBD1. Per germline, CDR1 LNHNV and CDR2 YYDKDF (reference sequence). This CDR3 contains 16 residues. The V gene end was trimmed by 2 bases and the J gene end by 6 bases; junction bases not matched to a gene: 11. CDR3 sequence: CATSRSEGTGYGEQYF. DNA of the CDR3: TGTGCCACCAGCAGATCGGAAGGGACAGGGTACGGCGAGCAGTACTTC.

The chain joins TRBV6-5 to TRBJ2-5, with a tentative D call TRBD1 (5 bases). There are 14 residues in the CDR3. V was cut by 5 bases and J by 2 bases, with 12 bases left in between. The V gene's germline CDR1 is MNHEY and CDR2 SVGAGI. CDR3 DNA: TGTGCCAGCAGTGCAAAGGGGCTACAAGAGACCCAGTACTTC. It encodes CASSAKGLQETQYF.

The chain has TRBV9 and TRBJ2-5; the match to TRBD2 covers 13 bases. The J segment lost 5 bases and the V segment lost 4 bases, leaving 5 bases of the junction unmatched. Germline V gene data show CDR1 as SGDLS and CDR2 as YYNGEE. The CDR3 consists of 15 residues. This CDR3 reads CASSLLAGGPETQYF. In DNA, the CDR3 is TGTGCCAGCAGCCTACTAGCGGGGGGGCCGGAGACCCAGTACTTC.

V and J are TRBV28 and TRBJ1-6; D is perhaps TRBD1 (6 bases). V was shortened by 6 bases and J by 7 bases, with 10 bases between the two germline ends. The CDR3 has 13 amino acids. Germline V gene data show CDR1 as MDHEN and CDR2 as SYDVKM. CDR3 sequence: CASSRTDNSPLHF. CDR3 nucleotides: TGTGCCAGCAGCCGGACAGACAATTCACCCCTCCACTTT.

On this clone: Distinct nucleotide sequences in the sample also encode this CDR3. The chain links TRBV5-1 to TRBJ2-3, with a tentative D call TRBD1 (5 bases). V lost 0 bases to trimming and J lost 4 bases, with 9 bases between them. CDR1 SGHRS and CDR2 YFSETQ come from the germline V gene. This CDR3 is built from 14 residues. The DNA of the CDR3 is TGCGCCAGCAGCTTGGAAAGGGGTGCAGATACGCAGTATTTT. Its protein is CASSLERGADTQYF.

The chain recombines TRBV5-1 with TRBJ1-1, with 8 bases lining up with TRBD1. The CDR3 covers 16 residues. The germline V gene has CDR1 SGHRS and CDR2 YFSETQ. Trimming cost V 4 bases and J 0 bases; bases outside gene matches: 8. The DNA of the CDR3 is TGCGCCAGCAGCACAGGGGGGAGGGCCATGAACACTGAAGCTTTCTTT. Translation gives CASSTGGRAMNTEAFF. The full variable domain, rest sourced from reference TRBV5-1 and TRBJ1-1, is KAGVTQTPRYLIKTRGQQVTLSCSPISGHRSVSWYQQTPGQGLQFLFEYFSETQRNKGNFPGRFSGRQFSNSRSEMNVSTLELGDSALYLCASSTGGRAMNTEAFFGQGTRLTVV.

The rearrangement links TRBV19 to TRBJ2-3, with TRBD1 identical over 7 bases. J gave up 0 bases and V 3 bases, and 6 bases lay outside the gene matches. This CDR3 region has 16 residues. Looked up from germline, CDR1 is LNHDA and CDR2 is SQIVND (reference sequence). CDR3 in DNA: TGTGCCAGTAGTATCATGGACAGGTTCAGCACAGATACGCAGTATTTT. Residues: CASSIMDRFSTDTQYF. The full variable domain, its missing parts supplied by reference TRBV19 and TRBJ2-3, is DGGITQSPKYLFRKEGQNVTLSCEQNLNHDAMYWYRQDPGQGLRLIYYSQIVNDFQKGDIAEGYSVSREKKESFPLTVTSAQKNPTAFYLCASSIMDRFSTDTQYFGPGTRLTVL.

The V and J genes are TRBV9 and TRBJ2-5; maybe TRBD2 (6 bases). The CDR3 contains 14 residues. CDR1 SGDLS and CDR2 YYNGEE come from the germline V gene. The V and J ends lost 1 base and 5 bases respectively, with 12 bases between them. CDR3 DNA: TGTGCCAGCAGCGTACGGGGACTCAGGGAGACCCAGTACTTC. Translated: CASSVRGLRETQYF. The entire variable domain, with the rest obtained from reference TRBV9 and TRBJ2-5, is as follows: DSGVTQTPKHLITATGQRVTLRCSPRSGDLSVYWYQQSLDQGLQFLIQYYNGEERAKGNILERFSAQQFPDLHSELNLSSLELGDSALYFCASSVRGLRETQYFGPGTRLLVL.

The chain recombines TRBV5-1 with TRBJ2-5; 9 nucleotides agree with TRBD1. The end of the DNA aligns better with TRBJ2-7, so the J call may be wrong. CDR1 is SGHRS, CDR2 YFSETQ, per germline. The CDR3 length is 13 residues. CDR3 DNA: TGCGCCAGCAGCCCGACAGGGGGGCTCGAGCAGTACTTC. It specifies CASSPTGGLEQYF.

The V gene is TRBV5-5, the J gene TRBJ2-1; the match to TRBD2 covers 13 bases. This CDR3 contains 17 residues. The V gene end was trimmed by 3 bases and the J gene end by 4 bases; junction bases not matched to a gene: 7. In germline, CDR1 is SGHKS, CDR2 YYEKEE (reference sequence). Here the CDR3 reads CASSSRGLAGDYNEQFF. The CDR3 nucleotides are TGTGCCAGCAGCTCCCGTGGACTAGCGGGGGATTACAATGAGCAGTTCTTC.

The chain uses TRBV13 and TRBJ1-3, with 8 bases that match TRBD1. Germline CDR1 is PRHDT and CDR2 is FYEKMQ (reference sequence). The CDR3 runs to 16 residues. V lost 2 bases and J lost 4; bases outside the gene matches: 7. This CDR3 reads CASSLRPQGAGNTIYF. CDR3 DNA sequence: TGTGCCAGCAGCTTAAGACCTCAGGGGGCAGGAAACACCATATATTTT.

Here the CDR3 DNA reads TGTGCCAGCGGGCCGATCCGCTACGAGCAGTACTTC. Protein product: CASGPIRYEQYF. V usage is TRBV11-2 and J usage is TRBJ2-7; D call uncertain. V was clipped by 8 bases and J by 3 bases, with 11 bases between them. This CDR3 is 12 amino acids long. Germline V gene sequence: CDR1 SGHAT, CDR2 FQNNGV.

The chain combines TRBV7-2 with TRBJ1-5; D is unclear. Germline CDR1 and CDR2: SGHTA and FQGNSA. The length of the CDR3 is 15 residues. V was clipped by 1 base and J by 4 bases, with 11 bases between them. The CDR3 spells CASSLDLSRNQPQHF. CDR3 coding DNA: TGTGCCAGCAGCTTAGATTTGAGTAGAAATCAGCCCCAGCATTTT. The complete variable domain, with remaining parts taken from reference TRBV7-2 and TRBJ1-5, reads GAGVSQSPSNKVTEKGKDVELRCDPISGHTALYWYRQSLGQGLEFLIYFQGNSAPDKSGLPSDRFSAERTGGSVSTLTIQRTQQEDSAVYLCASSLDLSRNQPQHFGDGTRLSIL.

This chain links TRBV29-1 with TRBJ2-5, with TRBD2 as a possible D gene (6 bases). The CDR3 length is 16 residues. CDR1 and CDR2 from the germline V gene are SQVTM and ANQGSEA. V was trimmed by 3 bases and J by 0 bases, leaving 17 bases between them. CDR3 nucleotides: TGCAGCGTTGAGCCTAGCCGAGGACTAAACCAAGAGACCCAGTACTTC. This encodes CSVEPSRGLNQETQYF.

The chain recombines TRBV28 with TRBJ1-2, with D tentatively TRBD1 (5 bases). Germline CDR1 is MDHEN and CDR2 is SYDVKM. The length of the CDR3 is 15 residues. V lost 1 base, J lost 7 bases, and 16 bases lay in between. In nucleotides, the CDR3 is TGTGCCAGCAGTTTATCAGGCAGGGAGGGTGGTGGCTACACCTTC. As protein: CASSLSGREGGGYTF.

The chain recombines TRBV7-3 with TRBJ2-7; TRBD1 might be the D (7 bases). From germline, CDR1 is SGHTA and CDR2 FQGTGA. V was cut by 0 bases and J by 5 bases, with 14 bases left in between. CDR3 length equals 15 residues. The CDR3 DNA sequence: TGTGCCAGCAGCTTAACTTCAGGGGGGTCGGACGAGCAGTACTTC. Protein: CASSLTSGGSDEQYF. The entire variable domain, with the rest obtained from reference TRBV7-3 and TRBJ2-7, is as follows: GAGVSQTPSNKVTEKGKYVELRCDPISGHTALYWYRQSLGQGPEFLIYFQGTGAADDSGLPNDRFFAVRPEGSVSTLKIQRTERGDSAVYLCASSLTSGGSDEQYFGPGTRLTVT.

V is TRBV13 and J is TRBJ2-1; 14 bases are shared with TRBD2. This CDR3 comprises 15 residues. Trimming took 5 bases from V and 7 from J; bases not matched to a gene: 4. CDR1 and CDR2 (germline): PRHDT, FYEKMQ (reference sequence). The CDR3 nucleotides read TGTGCCAGCAGCGGTGGGACTAGCGGGGGAAATGAGCAGTTCTTC. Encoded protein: CASSGGTSGGNEQFF.

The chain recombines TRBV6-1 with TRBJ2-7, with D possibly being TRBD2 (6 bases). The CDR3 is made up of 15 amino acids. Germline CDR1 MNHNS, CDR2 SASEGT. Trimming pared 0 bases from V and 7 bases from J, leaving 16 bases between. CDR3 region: CASSEAGGLVWEQYF. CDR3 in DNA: TGTGCCAGCAGTGAAGCGGGGGGATTAGTGTGGGAGCAGTACTTC.

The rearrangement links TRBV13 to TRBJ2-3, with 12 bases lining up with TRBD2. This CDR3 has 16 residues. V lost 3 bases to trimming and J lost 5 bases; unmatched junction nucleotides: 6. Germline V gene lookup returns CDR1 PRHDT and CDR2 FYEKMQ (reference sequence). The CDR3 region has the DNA TGTGCCAGCAGCTTCCGGACTAGCGGGGAAGAAGATACGCAGTATTTT. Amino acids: CASSFRTSGEEDTQYF.

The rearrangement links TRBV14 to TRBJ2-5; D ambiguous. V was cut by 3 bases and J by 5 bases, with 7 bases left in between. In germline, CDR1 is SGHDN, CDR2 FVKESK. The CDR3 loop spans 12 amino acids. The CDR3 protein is CASSHVSETQYF. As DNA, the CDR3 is TGTGCCAGCAGCCATGTTTCTGAGACCCAGTACTTC.

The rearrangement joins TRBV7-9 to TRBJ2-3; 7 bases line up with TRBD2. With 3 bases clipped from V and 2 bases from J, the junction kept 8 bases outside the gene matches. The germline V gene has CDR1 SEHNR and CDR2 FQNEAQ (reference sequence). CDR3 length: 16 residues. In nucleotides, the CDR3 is TGTGCCAGCAGCTTCAGAACTAGCGAAGCCACAGATACGCAGTATTTT. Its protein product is CASSFRTSEATDTQYF.

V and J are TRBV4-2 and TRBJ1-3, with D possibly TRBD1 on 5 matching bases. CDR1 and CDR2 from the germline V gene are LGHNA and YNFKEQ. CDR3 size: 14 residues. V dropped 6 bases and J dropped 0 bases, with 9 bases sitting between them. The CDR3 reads CASRDRISGNTIYF. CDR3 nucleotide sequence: TGTGCCAGCAGAGACAGAATCTCTGGAAACACCATATATTTT.